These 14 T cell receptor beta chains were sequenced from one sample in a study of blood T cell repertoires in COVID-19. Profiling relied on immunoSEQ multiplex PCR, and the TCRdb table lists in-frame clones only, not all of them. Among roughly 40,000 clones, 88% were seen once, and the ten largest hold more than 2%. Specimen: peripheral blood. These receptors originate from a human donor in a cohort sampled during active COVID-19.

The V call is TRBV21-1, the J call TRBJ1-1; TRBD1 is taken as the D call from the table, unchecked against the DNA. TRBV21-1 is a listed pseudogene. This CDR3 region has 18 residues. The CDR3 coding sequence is TGTGCCAGCAGCAAAACAGGGGAAACTTGGCGGATGAACACTGAAGCTTTCTTT. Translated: CASSKTGETWRMNTEAFF.

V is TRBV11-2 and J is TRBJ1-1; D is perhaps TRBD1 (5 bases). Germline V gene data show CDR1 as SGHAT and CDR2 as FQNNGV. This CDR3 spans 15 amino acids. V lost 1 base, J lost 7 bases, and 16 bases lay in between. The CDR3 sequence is CASSLGRGGSFEAFF. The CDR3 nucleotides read TGTGCCAGCAGCTTAGGGCGGGGCGGATCTTTTGAAGCTTTCTTT. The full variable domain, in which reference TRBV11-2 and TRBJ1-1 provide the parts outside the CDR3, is EAGVAQSPRYKIIEKRQSVAFWCNPISGHATLYWYQQILGQGPKLLIQFQNNGVVDDSQLPKDRFSAERLKGVDSTLKIQPAKLEDSAVYLCASSLGRGGSFEAFFGQGTRLTVV.

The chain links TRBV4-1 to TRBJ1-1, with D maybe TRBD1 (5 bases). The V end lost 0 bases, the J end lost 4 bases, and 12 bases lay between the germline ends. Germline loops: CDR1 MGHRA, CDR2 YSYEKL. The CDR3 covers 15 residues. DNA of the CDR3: TGCGCCAGCAGCCAAGACTGGGGCTTGGCCACTGAAGCTTTCTTT. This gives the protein CASSQDWGLATEAFF.

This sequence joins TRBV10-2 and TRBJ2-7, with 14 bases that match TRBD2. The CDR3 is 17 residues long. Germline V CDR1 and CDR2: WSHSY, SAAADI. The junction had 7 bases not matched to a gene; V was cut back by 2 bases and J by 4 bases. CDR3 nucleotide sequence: TGCGCCAGCAGTGAGGGGACTAGCGGGGGTTTTGTTTACGAGCAGTACTTC. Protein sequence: CASSEGTSGGFVYEQYF.

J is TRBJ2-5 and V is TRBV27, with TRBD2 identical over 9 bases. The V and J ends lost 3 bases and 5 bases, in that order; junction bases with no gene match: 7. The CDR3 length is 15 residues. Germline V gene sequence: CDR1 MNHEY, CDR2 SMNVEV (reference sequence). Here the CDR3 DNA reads TGTGCCAGCAGTTTTGGCGGGGGGGCATATGAGACCCAGTACTTC. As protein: CASSFGGGAYETQYF.

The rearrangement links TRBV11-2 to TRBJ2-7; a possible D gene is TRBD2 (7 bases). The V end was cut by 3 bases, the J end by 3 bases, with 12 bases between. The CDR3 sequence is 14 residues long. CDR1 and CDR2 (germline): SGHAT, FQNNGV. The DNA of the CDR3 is TGTGCCAGCAGCTTGGGGGCGGGGGACTACGAGCAGTACTTC. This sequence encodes CASSLGAGDYEQYF.

The CDR3 nucleotides read TGTGCCAGCAGTGAATCGTTGGGACAGGGGTCCTACGAGCAGTACTTC. It translates to CASSESLGQGSYEQYF. The chain couples TRBV6-1 to TRBJ2-7, with 10 positions matching TRBD1. This CDR3 region has 16 residues. V lost 2 bases and J lost 1; bases outside the gene matches: 5. Germline loops: CDR1 MNHNS, CDR2 SASEGT.

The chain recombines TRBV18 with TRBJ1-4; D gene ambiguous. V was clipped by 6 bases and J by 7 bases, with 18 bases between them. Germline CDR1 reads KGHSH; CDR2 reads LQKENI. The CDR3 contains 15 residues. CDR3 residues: CASSPRRSGGEKLFF. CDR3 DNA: TGTGCCAGCTCCCCGAGGCGGAGCGGAGGTGAAAAACTGTTTTTT.

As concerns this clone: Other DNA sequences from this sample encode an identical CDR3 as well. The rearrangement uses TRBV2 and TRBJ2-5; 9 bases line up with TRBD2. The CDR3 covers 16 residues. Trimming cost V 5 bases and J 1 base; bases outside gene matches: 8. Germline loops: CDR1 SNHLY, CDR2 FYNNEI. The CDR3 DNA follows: TGTGCCAGCAGTCAACGGGGCGGGGGGGCCCAAGAGACCCAGTACTTC. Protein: CASSQRGGGAQETQYF.

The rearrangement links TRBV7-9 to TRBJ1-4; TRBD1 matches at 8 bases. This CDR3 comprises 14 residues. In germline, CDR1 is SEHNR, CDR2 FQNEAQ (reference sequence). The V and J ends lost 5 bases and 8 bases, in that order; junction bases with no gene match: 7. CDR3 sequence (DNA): TGTGCCAGCAGCGACACAGGGGGTGGAGAAAAACTGTTTTTT. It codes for CASSDTGGGEKLFF.

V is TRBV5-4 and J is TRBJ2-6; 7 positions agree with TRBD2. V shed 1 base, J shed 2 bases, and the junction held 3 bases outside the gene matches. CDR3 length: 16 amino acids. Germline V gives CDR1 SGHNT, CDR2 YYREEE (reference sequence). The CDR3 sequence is CASSLQRGAGANVLTF. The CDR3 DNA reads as TGTGCCAGCAGCTTGCAGCGGGGTGCTGGGGCCAACGTCCTGACTTTC.

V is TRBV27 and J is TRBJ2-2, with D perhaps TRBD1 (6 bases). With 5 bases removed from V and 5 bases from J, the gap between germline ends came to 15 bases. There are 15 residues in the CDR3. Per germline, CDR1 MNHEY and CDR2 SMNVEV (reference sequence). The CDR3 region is CASSLQGLGTGELFF. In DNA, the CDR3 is TGTGCCAGCAGTCTACAGGGCTTGGGGACCGGGGAGCTGTTTTTT.

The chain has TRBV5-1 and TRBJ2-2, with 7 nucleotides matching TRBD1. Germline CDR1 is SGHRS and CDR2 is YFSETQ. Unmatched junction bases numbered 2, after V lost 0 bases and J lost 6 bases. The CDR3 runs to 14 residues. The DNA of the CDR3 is TGCGCCAGCAGCTTGGGACAGGGTGCCGGGGAGCTGTTTTTT. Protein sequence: CASSLGQGAGELFF. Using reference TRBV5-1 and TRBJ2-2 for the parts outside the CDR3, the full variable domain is KAGVTQTPRYLIKTRGQQVTLSCSPISGHRSVSWYQQTPGQGLQFLFEYFSETQRNKGNFPGRFSGRQFSNSRSEMNVSTLELGDSALYLCASSLGQGAGELFFGEGSRLTVL.

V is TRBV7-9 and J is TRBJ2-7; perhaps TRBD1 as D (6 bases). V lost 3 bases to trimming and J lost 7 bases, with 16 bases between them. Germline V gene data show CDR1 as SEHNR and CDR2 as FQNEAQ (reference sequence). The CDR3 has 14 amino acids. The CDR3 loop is CASSLARQEGEQYF. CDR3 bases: TGTGCCAGCAGCTTGGCGCGACAGGAAGGAGAGCAGTACTTC. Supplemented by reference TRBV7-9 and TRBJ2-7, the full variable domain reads DTGVSQNPRHKITKRGQNVTFRCDPISEHNRLYWYRQTLGQGPEFLTYFQNEAQLEKSRLLSDRFSAERPKGSFSTLEIQRTEQGDSAMYLCASSLARQEGEQYFGPGTRLTVT.